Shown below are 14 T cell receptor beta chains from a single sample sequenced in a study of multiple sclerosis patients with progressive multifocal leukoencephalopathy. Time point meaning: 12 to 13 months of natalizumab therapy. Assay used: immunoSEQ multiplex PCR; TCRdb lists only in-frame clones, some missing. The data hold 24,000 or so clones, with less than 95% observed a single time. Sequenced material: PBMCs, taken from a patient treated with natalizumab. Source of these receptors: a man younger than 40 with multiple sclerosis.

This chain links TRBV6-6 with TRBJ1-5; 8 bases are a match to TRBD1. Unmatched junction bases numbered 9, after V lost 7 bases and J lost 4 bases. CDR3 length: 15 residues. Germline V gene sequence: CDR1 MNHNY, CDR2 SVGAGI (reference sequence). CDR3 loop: CASTPIRTGNQPQHF. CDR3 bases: TGTGCCAGCACCCCCATAAGGACAGGGAATCAGCCCCAGCATTTT.

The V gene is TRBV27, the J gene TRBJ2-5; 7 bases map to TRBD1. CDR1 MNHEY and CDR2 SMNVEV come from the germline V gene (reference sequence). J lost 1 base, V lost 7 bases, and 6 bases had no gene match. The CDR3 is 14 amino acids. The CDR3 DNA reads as TGTGCCAGCAAAGGGGGCGGTTTCCAAGAGACCCAGTACTTC. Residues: CASKGGGFQETQYF.

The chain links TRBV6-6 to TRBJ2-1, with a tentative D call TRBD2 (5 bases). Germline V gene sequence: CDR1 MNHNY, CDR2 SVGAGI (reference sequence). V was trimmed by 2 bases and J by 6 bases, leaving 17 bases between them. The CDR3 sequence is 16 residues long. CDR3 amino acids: CASSYKASSGSNEQFF. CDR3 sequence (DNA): TGTGCCAGCAGTTACAAAGCTAGCTCTGGATCCAATGAGCAGTTCTTC.

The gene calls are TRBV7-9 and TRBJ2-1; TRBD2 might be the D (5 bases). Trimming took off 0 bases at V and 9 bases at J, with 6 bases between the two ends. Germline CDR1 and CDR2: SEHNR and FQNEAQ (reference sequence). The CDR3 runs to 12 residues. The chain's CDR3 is CASSLAGSEQFF. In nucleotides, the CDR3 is TGTGCCAGCAGCTTAGCAGGGAGTGAGCAGTTCTTC.

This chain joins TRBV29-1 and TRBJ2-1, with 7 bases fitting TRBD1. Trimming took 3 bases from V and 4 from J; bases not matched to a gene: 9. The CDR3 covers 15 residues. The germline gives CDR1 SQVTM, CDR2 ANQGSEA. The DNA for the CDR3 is TGCAGCGTTGATCAGGCAGGGGGTATGTACAATGAGCAGTTCTTC. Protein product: CSVDQAGGMYNEQFF.

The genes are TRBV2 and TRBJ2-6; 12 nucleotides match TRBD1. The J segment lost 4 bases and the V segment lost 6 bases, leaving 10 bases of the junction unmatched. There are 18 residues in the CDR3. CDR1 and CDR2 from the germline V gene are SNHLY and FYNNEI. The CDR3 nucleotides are TGTGCCAGCAGGATCCCCGGGACAGGGGGCTTCGGGGCCAACGTCCTGACTTTC. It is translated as CASRIPGTGGFGANVLTF.

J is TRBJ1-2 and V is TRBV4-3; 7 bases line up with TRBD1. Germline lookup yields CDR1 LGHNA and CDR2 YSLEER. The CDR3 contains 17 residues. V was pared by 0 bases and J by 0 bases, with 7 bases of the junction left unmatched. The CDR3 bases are TGCGCCAGCAGCCAAGATCTTTGGGACAGAGCTAACTATGGCTACACCTTC. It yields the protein CASSQDLWDRANYGYTF.

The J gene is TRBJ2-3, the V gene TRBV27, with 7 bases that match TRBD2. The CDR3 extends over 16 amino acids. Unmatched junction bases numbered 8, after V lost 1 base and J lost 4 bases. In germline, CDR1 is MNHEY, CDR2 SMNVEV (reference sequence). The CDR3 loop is CASSLFGRLAPDTQYF. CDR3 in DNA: TGTGCCAGCAGTTTATTCGGCCGACTAGCTCCAGATACGCAGTATTTT.

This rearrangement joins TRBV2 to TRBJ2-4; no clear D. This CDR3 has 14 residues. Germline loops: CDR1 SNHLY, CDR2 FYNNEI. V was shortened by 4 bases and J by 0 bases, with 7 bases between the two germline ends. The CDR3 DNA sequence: TGTGCCAGCAGTGTTAAACTAGCCAAAAACATTCAGTACTTC. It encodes CASSVKLAKNIQYF.

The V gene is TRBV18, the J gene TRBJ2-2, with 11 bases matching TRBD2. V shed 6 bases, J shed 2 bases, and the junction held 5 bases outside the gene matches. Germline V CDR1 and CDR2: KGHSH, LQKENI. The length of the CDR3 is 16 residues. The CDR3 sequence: CASSQTSGRNTGELFF. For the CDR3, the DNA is TGTGCCAGCTCTCAAACTAGCGGGAGAAACACCGGGGAGCTGTTTTTT.

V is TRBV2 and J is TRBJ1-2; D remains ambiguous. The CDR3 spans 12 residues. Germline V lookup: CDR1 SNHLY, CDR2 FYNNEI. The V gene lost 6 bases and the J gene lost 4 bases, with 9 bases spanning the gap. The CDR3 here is CASRGLAYGYTF. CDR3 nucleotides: TGTGCCAGCAGAGGACTGGCCTATGGCTACACCTTC. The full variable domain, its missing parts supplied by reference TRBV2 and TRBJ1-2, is EPEVTQTPSHQVTQMGQEVILRCVPISNHLYFYWYRQILGQKVEFLVSFYNNEISEKSEIFDDQFSVERPDGSNFTLKIRSTKLEDSAMYFCASRGLAYGYTFGSGTRLTVV.

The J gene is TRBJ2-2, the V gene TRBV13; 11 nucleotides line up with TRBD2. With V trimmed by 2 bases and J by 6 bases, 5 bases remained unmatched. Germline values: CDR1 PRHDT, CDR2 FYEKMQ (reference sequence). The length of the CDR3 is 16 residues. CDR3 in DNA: TGTGCCAGCAGCTTATGGTCTAGCGGGAGGCCCGGGGAGCTGTTTTTT. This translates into CASSLWSSGRPGELFF.

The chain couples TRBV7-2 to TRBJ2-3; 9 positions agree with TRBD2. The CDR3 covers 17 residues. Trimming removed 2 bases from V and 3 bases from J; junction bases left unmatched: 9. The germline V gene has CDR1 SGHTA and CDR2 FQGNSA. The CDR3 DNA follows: TGTGCCAGCAGCTTACTAGCGGGACCTCTTGGAACAGATACGCAGTATTTT. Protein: CASSLLAGPLGTDTQYF.

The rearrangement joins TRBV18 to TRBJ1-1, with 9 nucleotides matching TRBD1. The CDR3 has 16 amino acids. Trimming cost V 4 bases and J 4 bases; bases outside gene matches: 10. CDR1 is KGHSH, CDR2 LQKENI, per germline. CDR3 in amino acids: CASSLAGTGLVTEAFF. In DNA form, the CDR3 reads TGTGCCAGCTCACTCGCCGGGACAGGGTTGGTCACTGAAGCTTTCTTT.